The text below deals with one T cell receptor (beta chain). This entry comes from a study of blood T cell repertoires in COVID-19. Study-level background: PBMCs, B-cell-depleted T cells, or T cells provided the cDNA or gDNA that made up the material.

The authors' processing: Researchers report that nucleated cell counts were estimated from reference gene primer amplification. Generated by immunoSEQ multiplex PCR, the TCRdb table keeps only in-frame clones and is missing some. The V and J calls and clone size come from that table; D and trimming were worked out from the DNA. The profile shows fewer than 110,000 clones, around 93% of them singletons. The source of this sequence is a man in his forties or fifties with acute or convalescent COVID-19. Sample: peripheral blood.

The CDR3 reads CASSQDRGYGYTF. In DNA, the CDR3 is TGCGCCAGCAGCCAAGACAGGGGCTATGGCTACACCTTC. The V gene is TRBV4-3, the J gene TRBJ1-2; the D gene is possibly TRBD1 (6 bases). The germline gives CDR1 LGHNA, CDR2 YSLEER. Trimming stripped 0 bases from V and 4 bases from J, with 6 bases between. The CDR3 has 13 residues.